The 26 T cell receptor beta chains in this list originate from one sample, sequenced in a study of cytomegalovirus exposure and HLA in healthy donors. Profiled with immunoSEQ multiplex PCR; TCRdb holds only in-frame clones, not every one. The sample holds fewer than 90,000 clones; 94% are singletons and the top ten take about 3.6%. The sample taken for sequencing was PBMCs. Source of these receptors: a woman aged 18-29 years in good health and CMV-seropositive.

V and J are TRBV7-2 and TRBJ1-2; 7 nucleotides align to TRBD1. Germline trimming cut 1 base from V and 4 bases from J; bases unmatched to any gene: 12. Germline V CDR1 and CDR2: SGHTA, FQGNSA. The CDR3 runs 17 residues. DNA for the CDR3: TGTGCCAGCAGCTTAGAGAGAGCAGGGGGTAGGAGCTATGGCTACACCTTC. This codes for CASSLERAGGRSYGYTF.

The CDR3 loop reads CASSQDSGINEQFF. The CDR3 region has the DNA TGTGCCAGCAGCCAAGATTCGGGGATTAATGAGCAGTTCTTC. This chain connects TRBV4-2 to TRBJ2-1; the D gene is possibly TRBD2 (5 bases). The CDR3 runs 14 residues. Trimming cost V 0 bases and J 7 bases, with 10 bases left between them. Germline V gene lookup returns CDR1 LGHNA and CDR2 YNFKEQ.

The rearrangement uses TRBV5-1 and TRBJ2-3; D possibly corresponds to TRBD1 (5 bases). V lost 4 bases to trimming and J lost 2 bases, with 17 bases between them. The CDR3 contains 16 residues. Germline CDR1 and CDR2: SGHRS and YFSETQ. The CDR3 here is CASSKGETIYTDTQYF. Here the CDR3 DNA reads TGCGCCAGCAGCAAAGGGGAAACTATCTACACAGATACGCAGTATTTT.

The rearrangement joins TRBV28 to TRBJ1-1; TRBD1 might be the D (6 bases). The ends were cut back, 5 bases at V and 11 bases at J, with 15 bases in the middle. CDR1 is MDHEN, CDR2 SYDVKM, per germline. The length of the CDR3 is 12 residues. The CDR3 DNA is TGTGCCAGCAGTGGCCCAGGGGAGCGGGCTTTCTTT. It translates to CASSGPGERAFF.

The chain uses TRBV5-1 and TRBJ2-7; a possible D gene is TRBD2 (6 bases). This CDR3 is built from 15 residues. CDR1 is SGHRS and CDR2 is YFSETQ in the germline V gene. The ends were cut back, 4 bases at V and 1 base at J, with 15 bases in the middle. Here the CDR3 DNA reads TGCGCCAGCAGCCTCCGGACAAGCGGGTCCTACGAGCAGTACTTC. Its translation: CASSLRTSGSYEQYF.

The DNA of the CDR3 is TGTGCCAGCAGCAAAGGACTAGCGGGAGTACAGACCGGGGAGCTGTTTTTT. The encoded protein is CASSKGLAGVQTGELFF. V gene TRBV5-6 combines with J gene TRBJ2-2, with 13 bases matching TRBD2. Looked up from germline, CDR1 is SGHDT and CDR2 is YYEEEE. There are 17 residues in the CDR3. The ends lost 4 bases at V and 5 bases at J; junction bases unmatched: 8.

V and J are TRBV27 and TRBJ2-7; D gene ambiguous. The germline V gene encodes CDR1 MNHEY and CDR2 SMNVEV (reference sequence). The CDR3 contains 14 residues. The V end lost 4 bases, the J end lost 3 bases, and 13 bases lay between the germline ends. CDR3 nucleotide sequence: TGTGCCAGCAGTTGGGCGAACGCAGGCTACGAGCAGTACTTC. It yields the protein CASSWANAGYEQYF.

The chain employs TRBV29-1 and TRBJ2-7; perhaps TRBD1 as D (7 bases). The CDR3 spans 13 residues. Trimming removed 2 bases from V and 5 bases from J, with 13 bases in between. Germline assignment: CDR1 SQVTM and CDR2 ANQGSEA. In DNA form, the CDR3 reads TGCAGCGTTGAAACGGACAGGAGGGACGAGCAGTACTTC. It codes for CSVETDRRDEQYF.

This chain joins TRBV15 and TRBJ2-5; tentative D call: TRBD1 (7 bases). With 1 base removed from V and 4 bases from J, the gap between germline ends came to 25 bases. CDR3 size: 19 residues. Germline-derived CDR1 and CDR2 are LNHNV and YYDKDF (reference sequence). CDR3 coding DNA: TGTGCCACCAGCAGAGTGAAGGGGGCAGGGGGGACTTGGGGAGAGACCCAGTACTTC. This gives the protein CATSRVKGAGGTWGETQYF.

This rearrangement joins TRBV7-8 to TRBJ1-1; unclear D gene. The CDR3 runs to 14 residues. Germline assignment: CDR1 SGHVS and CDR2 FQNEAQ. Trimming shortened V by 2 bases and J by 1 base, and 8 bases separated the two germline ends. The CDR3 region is CASSLFSRNTEAFF. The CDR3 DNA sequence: TGTGCCAGCAGCTTATTTTCCAGGAACACTGAAGCTTTCTTT.

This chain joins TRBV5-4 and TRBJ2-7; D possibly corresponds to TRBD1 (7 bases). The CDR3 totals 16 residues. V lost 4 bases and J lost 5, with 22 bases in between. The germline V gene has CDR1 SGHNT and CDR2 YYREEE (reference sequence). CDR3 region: CASSRRQGGPFDEQYF. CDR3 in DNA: TGTGCCAGCAGCCGACGACAGGGAGGCCCTTTTGACGAGCAGTACTTC.

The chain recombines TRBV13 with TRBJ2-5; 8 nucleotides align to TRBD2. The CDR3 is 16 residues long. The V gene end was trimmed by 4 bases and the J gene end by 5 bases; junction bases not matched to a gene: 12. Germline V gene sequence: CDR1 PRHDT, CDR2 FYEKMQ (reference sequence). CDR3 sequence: CASSSSRAGGEETQYF. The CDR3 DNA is TGTGCCAGCAGCTCTAGCCGGGCGGGGGGCGAGGAGACCCAGTACTTC.

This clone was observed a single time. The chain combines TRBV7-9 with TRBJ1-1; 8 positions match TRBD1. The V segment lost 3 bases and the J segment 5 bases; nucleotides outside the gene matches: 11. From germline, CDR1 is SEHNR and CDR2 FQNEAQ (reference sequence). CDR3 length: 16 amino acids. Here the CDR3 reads CASSFPGGGRWTEAFF. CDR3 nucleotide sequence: TGTGCCAGCAGCTTCCCAGGGGGCGGTAGATGGACTGAAGCTTTCTTT.

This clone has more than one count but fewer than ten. The CDR3: CAARAPSSYNEQFF. The CDR3 DNA follows: TGTGCCGCGAGGGCACCGAGCTCCTACAATGAGCAGTTCTTC. The chain employs TRBV28 and TRBJ2-1; a weak D match, TRBD2 (5 bases). Trimming cost V 11 bases and J 0 bases, with 14 bases left between them. The CDR3 runs 14 residues. The germline V gene encodes CDR1 MDHEN and CDR2 SYDVKM.

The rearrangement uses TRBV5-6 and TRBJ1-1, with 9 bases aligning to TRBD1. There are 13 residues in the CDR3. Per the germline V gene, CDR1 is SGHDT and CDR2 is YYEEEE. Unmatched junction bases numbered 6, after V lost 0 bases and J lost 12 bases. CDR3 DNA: TGTGCCAGCAGCTTGGACAGGGGGCCCGGGACTTTCTTT. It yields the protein CASSLDRGPGTFF.

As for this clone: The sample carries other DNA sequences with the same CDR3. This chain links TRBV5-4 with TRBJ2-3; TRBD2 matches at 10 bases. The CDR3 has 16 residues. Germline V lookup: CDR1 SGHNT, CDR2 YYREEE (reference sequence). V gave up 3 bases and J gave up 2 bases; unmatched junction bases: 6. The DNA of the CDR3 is TGTGCCAGCAGCTGGGGGCTAGCGGGAGTCACAGATACGCAGTATTTT. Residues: CASSWGLAGVTDTQYF. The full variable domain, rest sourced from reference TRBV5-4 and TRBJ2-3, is ETGVTQSPTHLIKTRGQQVTLRCSSQSGHNTVSWYQQALGQGPQFIFQYYREEENGRGNFPPRFSGLQFPNYSSELNVNALELDDSALYLCASSWGLAGVTDTQYFGPGTRLTVL.

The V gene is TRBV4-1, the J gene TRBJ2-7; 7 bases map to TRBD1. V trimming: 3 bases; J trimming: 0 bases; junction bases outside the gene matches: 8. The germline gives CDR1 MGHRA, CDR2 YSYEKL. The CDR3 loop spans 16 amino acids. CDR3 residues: CASSQGRQGSSYEQYF. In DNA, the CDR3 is TGCGCCAGCAGCCAGGGTCGACAGGGAAGCTCCTACGAGCAGTACTTC.

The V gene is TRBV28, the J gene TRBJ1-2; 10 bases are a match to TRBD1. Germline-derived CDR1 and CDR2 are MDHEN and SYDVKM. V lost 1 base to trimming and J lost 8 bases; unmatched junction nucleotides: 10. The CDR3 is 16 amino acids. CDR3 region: CASSLYFDRGPGGYTF. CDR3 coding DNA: TGTGCCAGCAGTTTATACTTTGACAGGGGGCCTGGGGGCTACACCTTC.

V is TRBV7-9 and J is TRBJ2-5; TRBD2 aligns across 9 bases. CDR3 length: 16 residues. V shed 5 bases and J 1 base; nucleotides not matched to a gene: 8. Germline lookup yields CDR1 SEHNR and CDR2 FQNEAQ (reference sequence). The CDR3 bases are TGTGCCAGCAGCCCTCGGGCTAGCGGGGCCCAAGAGACCCAGTACTTC. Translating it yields CASSPRASGAQETQYF.

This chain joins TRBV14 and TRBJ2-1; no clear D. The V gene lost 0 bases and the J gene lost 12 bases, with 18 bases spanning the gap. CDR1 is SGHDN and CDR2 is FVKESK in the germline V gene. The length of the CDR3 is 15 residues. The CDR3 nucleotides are TGTGCCAGCAGCCAAGAGGTCGGCGGTGCCTGGATGCAGTTCTTC. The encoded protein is CASSQEVGGAWMQFF.

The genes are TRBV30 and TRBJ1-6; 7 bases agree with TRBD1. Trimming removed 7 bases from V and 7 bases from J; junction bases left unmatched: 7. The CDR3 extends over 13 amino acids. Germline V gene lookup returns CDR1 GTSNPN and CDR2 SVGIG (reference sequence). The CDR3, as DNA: TGTGCCTCCCAACAGGGGCGAAATTCACCCCTCCACTTT. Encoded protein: CASQQGRNSPLHF. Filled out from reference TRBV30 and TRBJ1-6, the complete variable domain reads SQTIHQWPATLVQPVGSPLSLECTVEGTSNPNLYWYRQAAGRGLQLLFYSVGIGQISSEVPQNLSASRPQDRQFILSSKKLLLSDSGFYLCASQQGRNSPLHFGNGTRLTVT.

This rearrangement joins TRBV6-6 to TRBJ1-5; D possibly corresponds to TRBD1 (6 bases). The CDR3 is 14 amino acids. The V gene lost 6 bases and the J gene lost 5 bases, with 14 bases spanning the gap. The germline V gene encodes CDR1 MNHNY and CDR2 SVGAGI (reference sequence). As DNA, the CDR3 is TGTGCCAGCAGCCGAGGACAGATCGATCAGCCCCAGCATTTT. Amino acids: CASSRGQIDQPQHF.

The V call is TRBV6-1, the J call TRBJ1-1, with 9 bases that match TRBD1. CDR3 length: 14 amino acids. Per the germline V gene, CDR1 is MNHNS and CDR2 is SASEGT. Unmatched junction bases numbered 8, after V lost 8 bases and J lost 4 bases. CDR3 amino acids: CASPRDREGTEAFF. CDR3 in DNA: TGTGCCAGCCCCAGGGACAGGGAAGGCACTGAAGCTTTCTTT.

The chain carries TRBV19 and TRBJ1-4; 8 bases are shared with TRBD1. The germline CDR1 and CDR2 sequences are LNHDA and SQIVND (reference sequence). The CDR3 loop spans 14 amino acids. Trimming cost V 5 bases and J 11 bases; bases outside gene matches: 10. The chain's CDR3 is CASSSVTGAEKLFF. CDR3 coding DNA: TGTGCCAGTAGTTCCGTGACAGGGGCGGAGAAACTGTTTTTT.

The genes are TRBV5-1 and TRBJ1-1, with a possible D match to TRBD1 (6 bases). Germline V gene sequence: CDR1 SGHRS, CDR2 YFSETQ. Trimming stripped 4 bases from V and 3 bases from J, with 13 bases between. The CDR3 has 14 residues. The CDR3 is CASSVRGFDTEAFF. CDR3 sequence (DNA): TGCGCCAGCAGCGTCAGGGGTTTCGACACTGAAGCTTTCTTT.

The CDR3 sequence is CASSSGSSNQPQHF. The CDR3 bases are TGTGCCAGCAGCTCCGGTAGCAGCAATCAGCCCCAGCATTTT. V usage is TRBV7-9 and J usage is TRBJ1-5; D gene ambiguous. Trimming shortened V by 4 bases and J by 1 base, and 8 bases separated the two germline ends. Germline-derived CDR1 and CDR2 are SEHNR and FQNEAQ (reference sequence). This CDR3 is built from 14 residues.